The sequence of this TCR beta chain was determined in a study of OX40 agonist ivuxolimab in advanced cancers. Study results and limitations: Expanded clones were, on average, more numerous among CD8+ T cells than CD4+.

Profiling relied on immunoSEQ multiplex PCR, and the TCRdb table lists in-frame clones only, not all of them. The data contain about 70,000 clones, around 90% of them singletons. About this clone itself: Its target is unknown.

Deletions cut 1 base from V and 0 bases from J, with 5 bases between. The length of the CDR3 is 14 residues. Germline V gene sequence: CDR1 SGHTA, CDR2 FQGNSA. This clonotype originated in an adult with an advanced solid tumor such as melanoma, head and neck, liver or kidney cancer. This specimen consisted of CD4+ or CD8+ T cells sorted from blood, obtained in a trial of the OX40 agonist ivuxolimab. The chain links TRBV7-2 to TRBJ2-3, with D hard to call. CDR3 DNA sequence: TGTGCCAGCAGCTTAGTCCTTAGCACAGATACGCAGTATTTT. Translation gives CASSLVLSTDTQYF. The whole variable domain, remainder taken from reference TRBV7-2 and TRBJ2-3, is GAGVSQSPSNKVTEKGKDVELRCDPISGHTALYWYRQSLGQGLEFLIYFQGNSAPDKSGLPSDRFSAERTGGSVSTLTIQRTQQEDSAVYLCASSLVLSTDTQYFGPGTRLTVL.